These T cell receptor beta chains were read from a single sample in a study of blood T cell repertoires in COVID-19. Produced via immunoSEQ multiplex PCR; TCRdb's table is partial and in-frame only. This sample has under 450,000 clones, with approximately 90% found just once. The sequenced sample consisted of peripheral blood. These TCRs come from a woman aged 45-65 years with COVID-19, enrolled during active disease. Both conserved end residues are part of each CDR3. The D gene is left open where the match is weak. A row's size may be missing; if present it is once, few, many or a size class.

CASSGQGGQPQHF,TGTGCCAGCAGTGGACAGGGCGGTCAGCCCCAGCATTTT,TRBV7-9,-,TRBD1,TRBJ1-5
CASGGAYENEQYF,TGTGCCAGCGGGGGGGCTTACGAGAACGAGCAGTACTTC,TRBV12-3/TRBV12-4,once,-,TRBJ2-7
CASEESGLGEQYF,TGCGCCAGCGAAGAGTCGGGGTTAGGCGAGCAGTACTTC,TRBV5-1,-,-,TRBJ2-7
CASSYGDRNNEQFF,TGTGCCAGCAGTTACGGGGACAGGAACAATGAGCAGTTCTTC,TRBV6-5,-,TRBD1,TRBJ2-1
CASSYSAEQYF,TGTGCCAGCAGTTACTCCGCCGAGCAGTACTTC,TRBV2,-,-,TRBJ2-7
CASRLLQGSEQYF,TGTGCCAGCAGACTTCTGCAGGGGTCCGAGCAGTACTTC,TRBV7-9,-,-,TRBJ2-7
CAISESTSSDTQYF,TGTGCCATCAGTGAGTCTACTAGCTCGGATACGCAGTATTTT,TRBV10-3,once,-,TRBJ2-3
CASGQGAGQPQHF,TGTGCCAGCGGGCAGGGGGCCGGTCAGCCCCAGCATTTT,TRBV7-6,-,TRBD1,TRBJ1-5
CASSQGGNTEAFF,TGTGCCAGCAGCCAAGGGGGCAACACTGAAGCTTTCTTT,TRBV14,-,-,TRBJ1-1
CASSLVSGGYNEQFF,TGCGCCAGCAGCTTGGTCAGCGGGGGCTACAATGAGCAGTTCTTC,TRBV5-1,-,TRBD2,TRBJ2-1
CASSAQTVRGGRDTQYF,TGCGCCAGCAGTGCCCAAACCGTTCGGGGGGGGAGAGATACGCAGTATTTT,TRBV10-2,-,TRBD2,TRBJ2-3
CASRSGTGGNTEAFF,TGTGCCAGCAGAAGCGGGACAGGGGGAAACACTGAAGCTTTCTTT,TRBV27,-,TRBD1,TRBJ1-1
CASSYYSELVHRGYTF,TGTGCCAGCAGTTATTATTCAGAACTAGTACATAGAGGCTACACCTTC,TRBV6-6,-,-,TRBJ1-2
CASSYFGTSDTQYF,TGTGCCAGCAGTTATTTTGGGACTTCAGATACGCAGTATTTT,TRBV6-5,-,-,TRBJ2-3
CASSLGGVGAGELFF,TGCGCCAGCAGCTTGGGCGGGGTTGGAGCCGGGGAGCTGTTTTTT,TRBV5-1,-,-,TRBJ2-2
CASSEKYRAEAFF,TGTGCCAGCAGTGAAAAGTACAGGGCCGAAGCTTTCTTT,TRBV2,once,-,TRBJ1-1
CASRRNPGQGAEAFF,TGTGCCAGCAGGAGAAACCCGGGACAGGGGGCAGAGGCTTTCTTT,TRBV2,few,TRBD1,TRBJ1-1
CASSPLAGITDTQYF,TGCGCCAGCAGCCCCCTAGCGGGGATCACAGATACGCAGTATTTT,TRBV5-1,-,TRBD2,TRBJ2-3
CASSQGFNEKLFF,TGTGCCAGCAGTCAGGGATTTAATGAAAAACTGTTTTTT,TRBV7-2,-,-,TRBJ1-4
CAWRDGGYGYTF,TGTGCCTGGAGAGACGGGGGGTATGGCTACACCTTC,TRBV30,-,-,TRBJ1-2
CASRPGLSGNTIYF,TGTGCCAGCCGGCCAGGCTTATCTGGAAACACCATATATTTT,TRBV6-5,-,-,TRBJ1-3
CASARDKNTEAFF,TGTGCCAGTGCGAGGGACAAGAACACTGAAGCTTTCTTT,TRBV19,-,-,TRBJ1-1
CASSIGQGYEQYF,TGTGCCAGTAGTATTGGACAGGGCTACGAGCAGTACTTC,TRBV19,-,TRBD1,TRBJ2-7
CASKERGEKLFF,TGTGCCAGCAAGGAAAGAGGGGAAAAACTGTTTTTT,TRBV6-5,-,-,TRBJ1-4
CASSQFIGGTEAFF,TGTGCCAGCAGCCAATTCATAGGAGGCACTGAAGCTTTCTTT,TRBV3-1/TRBV3-2,-,-,TRBJ1-1
CASGRGYGYTF,TGTGCCAGCGGACGGGGGTATGGCTACACCTTC,TRBV2,-,-,TRBJ1-2